This TCR beta chain is from a study of cytomegalovirus exposure and HLA in healthy donors. Germline CDR1 reads SGHKS; CDR2 reads YYEKEE (reference sequence). The CDR3 length is 13 residues. V lost 4 bases to trimming and J lost 1 base, with 6 bases between them. The study ran its PCR with 60 Vbeta and 13 Jbeta primers. The method was immunoSEQ multiplex PCR; TCRdb's version includes in-frame clones alone and lacks a portion of them. The table has over 100,000 clones, approximately 90% seen once. This TCR came from a woman in her twenties or thirties in good health and CMV-seronegative. The chain couples TRBV5-5 to TRBJ1-3; D possibly corresponds to TRBD1 (5 bases). Input material: PBMCs. CDR3 nucleotide sequence: TGTGCCAGCAGCCAGGGATCTGGAAACACCATATATTTT. Its translation: CASSQGSGNTIYF.